The rows below give T cell receptor beta chains drawn from one sample of a study of response to subunit inactivated influenza vaccine. TCRdb itself ran the RT-PCR reads through MiXCR, one entry per CDR3 protein. The sample lists 650,000 to 800,000 distinct CDR3 sequences; approximately 15% were seen once. The sample was PBMCs from blood, taken about 14 days before vaccination. Receptors were obtained from a man aged 45-65 years who received an inactivated influenza vaccine. Each CDR3 is given with its conserved first and last residue. Size is stated for part of the rows, as once, few or many counts, or as a class when the clone is expanded.

TRBV20-1	few	TRBJ1-5	CSARRGRNSNQPQHF
TRBV6-2/TRBV6-3	.	TRBJ2-7	CASSQFKRLEQYF
TRBV4-2	.	TRBJ2-1	CASSQDNPAGAAYNEQFF
TRBV7-9	many	TRBJ1-6	CASSTRQSSPLHF
TRBV6-1	few	TRBJ2-2	CASSIAEPNTGELFF
TRBV14	.	TRBJ1-1	CASSPGKNTEAFF
TRBV7-9	.	TRBJ2-7	CASSWTGDRGPYEQYF
TRBV29-1	.	TRBJ2-1	CSAQDPGEQFF
TRBV20-1	.	TRBJ2-1	CSANLGRTYNEQFF
TRBV7-9	.	TRBJ2-5	CASSTSDRVGETQYF
TRBV20-1	.	TRBJ2-7	CSAPLPLAGSYEQYF
TRBV3-1	.	TRBJ2-7	CASSQGTSRYEQYF
TRBV12-3/TRBV12-4	few	TRBJ1-3	CASSSRQVSGNTIYF
TRBV2	many	TRBJ2-7	CASSQQWTQSNEQYF
TRBV30	.	TRBJ1-1	CAWSSRKDTEAFF
TRBV28	few	TRBJ2-2	CASSPSGFTGELFF
TRBV6-2/TRBV6-3	few	TRBJ2-7	CASRQKTSPATYEQYF
TRBV27	.	TRBJ2-7	CASRDQGRYPYEQYF
TRBV4-2	few	TRBJ2-5	CASSQDRGLGETQYF
TRBV5-1	few	TRBJ1-2	CASSLAGQLSGGYTF
TRBV7-2	many	TRBJ1-1	CASSPGVGTVGFF
TRBV4-2	.	TRBJ2-3	CASSQDGALTDTQYF
TRBV12-3/TRBV12-4	.	TRBJ2-7	CASSLDRQYDEQYF
TRBV30	few	TRBJ2-7	CAWGLGSPYEQYF
TRBV20-1	few	TRBJ2-7	CSARWGHEQYF
TRBV11-1	.	TRBJ1-1	CASSLGDRGKTMNTEAFF
TRBV2	few	TRBJ2-2	CASSEYFWENTGELFF
TRBV28	.	TRBJ2-5	CASSTLDRQETQYF
TRBV9	.	TRBJ1-3	CASSVDLVGNTIYF
TRBV12-3/TRBV12-4	many	TRBJ2-1	CASRPPDTAGLNNEQFF
TRBV15	.	TRBJ1-2	CATSRGSENYGYTF
TRBV28	.	TRBJ1-2	CASSLGSARTAYGYTF
TRBV12-3/TRBV12-4	many	TRBJ2-7	CASSLRTNSYEQYF
TRBV15	.	TRBJ1-1	CATSRALVPGFGLYAEAFF
TRBV6-2/TRBV6-3	.	TRBJ1-5	CASSYEGGAVQPQHF
TRBV9	few	TRBJ2-7	CASSPGRGGEQYF
TRBV7-2	few	TRBJ2-1	CASSSFYNGQFF
TRBV6-2/TRBV6-3	many	TRBJ2-1	CASSSGLAGSNEQFF
TRBV6-1	.	TRBJ2-5	CASSAPTGAETQYF
TRBV7-2	.	TRBJ2-1	CASRSPGGREQFF
TRBV29-1	many	TRBJ2-7	CSVDLGSYEQYF
TRBV20-1	few	TRBJ2-5	CSATTSGKWETQYF
TRBV3-1	few	TRBJ1-1	CASSQDPYRAFF
TRBV29-1	.	TRBJ2-2	CSYSGDGELFF
TRBV20-1	.	TRBJ2-2	CSASAAGDYTGELFF
TRBV2	many	TRBJ2-1	CASGGDSYNEQFF
TRBV5-1	.	TRBJ1-4	CASGHMGQEKLFF
TRBV20-1	.	TRBJ2-5	CRAKRGQETQYF
TRBV5-4	few	TRBJ2-2	CASSMTSETGELFF
TRBV6-1	few	TRBJ2-3	CASSQKRSTDTQYF